This T cell receptor beta chain was identified during a study of cytomegalovirus exposure and HLA in healthy donors. The CDR3 is made up of 16 amino acids. Germline CDR1 is SGHRS and CDR2 is YFSETQ. Trimming cost V 4 bases and J 6 bases, with 21 bases left between them. With 60 Vbeta and 13 Jbeta primers, the PCR was carried out. The protocol was immunoSEQ multiplex PCR, while the TCRdb copy is restricted to in-frame clones and leaves out a portion. The data hold approximately 150,000 clones, with roughly 80% observed a single time. The TCR comes from a woman between 50 and 59 years old in good health and CMV-seronegative. The chain combines TRBV5-1 with TRBJ2-3, with D perhaps TRBD1 (5 bases). What was sequenced was PBMCs. This CDR3 is CASSGGWTPMTDTQYF. In nucleotides, the CDR3 is TGCGCCAGCAGCGGCGGCTGGACACCTATGACGGATACGCAGTATTTT.